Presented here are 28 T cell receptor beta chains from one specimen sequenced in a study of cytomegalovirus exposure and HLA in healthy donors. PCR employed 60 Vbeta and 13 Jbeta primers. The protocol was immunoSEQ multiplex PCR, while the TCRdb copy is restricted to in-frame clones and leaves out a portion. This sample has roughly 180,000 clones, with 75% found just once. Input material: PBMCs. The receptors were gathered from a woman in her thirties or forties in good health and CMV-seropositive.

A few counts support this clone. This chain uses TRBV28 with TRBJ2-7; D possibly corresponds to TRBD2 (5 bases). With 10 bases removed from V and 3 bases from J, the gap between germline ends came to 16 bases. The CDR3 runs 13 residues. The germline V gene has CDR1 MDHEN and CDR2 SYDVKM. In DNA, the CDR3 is TGTGCCACCCGGGAACCCAAGATCTACGAGCAGTACTTC. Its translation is CATREPKIYEQYF.

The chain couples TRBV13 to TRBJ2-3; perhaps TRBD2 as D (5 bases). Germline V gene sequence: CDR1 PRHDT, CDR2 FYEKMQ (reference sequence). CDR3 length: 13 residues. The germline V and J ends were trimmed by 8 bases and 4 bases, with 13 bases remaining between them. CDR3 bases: TGTGCCAGCGAACAAGGCGGGTCAGATACGCAGTATTTT. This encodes CASEQGGSDTQYF.

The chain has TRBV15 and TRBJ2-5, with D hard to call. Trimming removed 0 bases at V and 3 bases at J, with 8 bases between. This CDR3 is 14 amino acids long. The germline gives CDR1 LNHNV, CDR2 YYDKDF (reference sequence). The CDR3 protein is CATSRDIGEETQYF. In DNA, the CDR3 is TGTGCCACCAGCAGAGATATCGGAGAAGAGACCCAGTACTTC.

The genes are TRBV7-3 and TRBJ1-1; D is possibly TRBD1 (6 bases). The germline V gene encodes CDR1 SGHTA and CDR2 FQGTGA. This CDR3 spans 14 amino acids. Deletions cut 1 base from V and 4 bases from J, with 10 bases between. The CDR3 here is CASSLITGTTEAFF. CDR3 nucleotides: TGTGCCAGCAGCTTAATTACAGGGACCACTGAAGCTTTCTTT. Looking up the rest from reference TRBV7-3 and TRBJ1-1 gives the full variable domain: GAGVSQTPSNKVTEKGKYVELRCDPISGHTALYWYRQSLGQGPEFLIYFQGTGAADDSGLPNDRFFAVRPEGSVSTLKIQRTERGDSAVYLCASSLITGTTEAFFGQGTRLTVV.

The CDR3 nucleotides are TGTGCCAGCAGTCCATCGGGGAAGTCCTACGAGCAGTACTTC. Translation gives CASSPSGKSYEQYF. V is TRBV28 and J is TRBJ2-7, with D possibly matching TRBD2 (5 bases). CDR1 and CDR2 (germline): MDHEN, SYDVKM. The CDR3 has 14 amino acids. Trimming stripped 5 bases from V and 1 base from J, with 12 bases between.

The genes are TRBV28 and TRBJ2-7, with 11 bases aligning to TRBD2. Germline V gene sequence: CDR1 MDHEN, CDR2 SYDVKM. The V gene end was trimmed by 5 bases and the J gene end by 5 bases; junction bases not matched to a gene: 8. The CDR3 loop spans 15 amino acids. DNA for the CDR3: TGTGCCAGCAGTAATACTAGCGGGAGAAGGAACGAGCAGTACTTC. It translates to CASSNTSGRRNEQYF. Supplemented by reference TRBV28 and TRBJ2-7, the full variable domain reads DVKVTQSSRYLVKRTGEKVFLECVQDMDHENMFWYRQDPGLGLRLIYFSYDVKMKEKGDIPEGYSVSREKKERFSLILESASTNQTSMYLCASSNTSGRRNEQYFGPGTRLTVT.

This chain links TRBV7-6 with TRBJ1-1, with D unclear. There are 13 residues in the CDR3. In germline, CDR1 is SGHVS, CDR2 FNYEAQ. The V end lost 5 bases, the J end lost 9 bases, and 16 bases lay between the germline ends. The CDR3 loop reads CASSTEGSGKAFF. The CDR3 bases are TGTGCCAGCAGCACAGAAGGCTCAGGAAAAGCTTTCTTT.

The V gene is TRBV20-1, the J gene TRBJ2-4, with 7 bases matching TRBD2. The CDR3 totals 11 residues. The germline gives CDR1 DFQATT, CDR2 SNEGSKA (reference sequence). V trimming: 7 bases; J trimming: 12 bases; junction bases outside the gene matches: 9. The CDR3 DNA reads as TGCAGTGTCCCCCACACGGGGGGTCAGTACTTC. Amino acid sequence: CSVPHTGGQYF.

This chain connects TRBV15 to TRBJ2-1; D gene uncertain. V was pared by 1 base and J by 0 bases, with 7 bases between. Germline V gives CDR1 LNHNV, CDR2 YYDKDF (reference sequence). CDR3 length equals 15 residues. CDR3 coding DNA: TGTGCCACCAGCAGAGTCGCGAACTCCTACAATGAGCAGTTCTTC. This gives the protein CATSRVANSYNEQFF.

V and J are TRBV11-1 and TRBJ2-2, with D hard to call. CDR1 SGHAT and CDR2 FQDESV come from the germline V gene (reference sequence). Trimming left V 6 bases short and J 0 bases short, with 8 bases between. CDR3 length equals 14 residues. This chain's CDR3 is CASRYFTNTGELFF. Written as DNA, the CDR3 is TGTGCCAGCAGATACTTCACGAACACCGGGGAGCTGTTTTTT. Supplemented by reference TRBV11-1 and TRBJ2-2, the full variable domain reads EAEVAQSPRYKITEKSQAVAFWCDPISGHATLYWYRQILGQGPELLVQFQDESVVDDSQLPKDRFSAERLKGVDSTLKIQPAELGDSAMYLCASRYFTNTGELFFGEGSRLTVL.

In nucleotides, the CDR3 is TGTGCCAGCAGCTTCACTAGCGATGACAATGAGCAGTTCTTC. Translation: CASSFTSDDNEQFF. The chain joins TRBV7-2 to TRBJ2-1; 7 positions agree with TRBD2. The germline V gene has CDR1 SGHTA and CDR2 FQGNSA. The V and J ends lost 3 bases and 5 bases, in that order; junction bases with no gene match: 4. The CDR3 has 14 amino acids.

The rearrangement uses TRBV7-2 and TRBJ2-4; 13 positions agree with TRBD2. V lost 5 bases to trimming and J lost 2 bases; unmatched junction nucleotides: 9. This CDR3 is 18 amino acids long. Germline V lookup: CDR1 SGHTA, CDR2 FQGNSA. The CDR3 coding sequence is TGTGCCAGCAGCCCTCCCGGACTAGCGGGAGTGTCCAAAAACATTCAGTACTTC. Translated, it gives CASSPPGLAGVSKNIQYF.

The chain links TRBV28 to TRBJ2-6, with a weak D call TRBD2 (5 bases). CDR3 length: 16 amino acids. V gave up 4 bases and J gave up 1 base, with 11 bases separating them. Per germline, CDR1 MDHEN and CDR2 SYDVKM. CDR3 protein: CASSSGGRSGANVLTF. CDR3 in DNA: TGTGCCAGCAGTTCCGGAGGAAGGTCTGGGGCCAACGTCCTGACTTTC.

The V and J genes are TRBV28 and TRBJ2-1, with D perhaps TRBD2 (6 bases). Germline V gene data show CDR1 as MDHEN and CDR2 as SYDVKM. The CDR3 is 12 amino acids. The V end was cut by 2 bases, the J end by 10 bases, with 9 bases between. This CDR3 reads CASSLRLGEQFF. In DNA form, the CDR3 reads TGTGCCAGCAGTTTACGACTAGGGGAGCAGTTCTTC.

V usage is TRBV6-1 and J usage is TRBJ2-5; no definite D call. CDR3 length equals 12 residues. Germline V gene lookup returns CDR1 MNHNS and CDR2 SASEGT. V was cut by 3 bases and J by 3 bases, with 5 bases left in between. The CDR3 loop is CASSESKETQYF. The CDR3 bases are TGTGCCAGCAGTGAGTCAAAAGAGACCCAGTACTTC.

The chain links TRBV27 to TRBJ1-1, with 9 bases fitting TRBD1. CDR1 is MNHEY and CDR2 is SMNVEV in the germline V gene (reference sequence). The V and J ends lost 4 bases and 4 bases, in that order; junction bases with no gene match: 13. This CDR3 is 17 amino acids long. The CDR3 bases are TGTGCCAGCAGTTCCCTTCACCCGGGACAGGGCACCACTGAAGCTTTCTTT. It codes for CASSSLHPGQGTTEAFF.

The CDR3, as DNA: TGTGCCAGCAGCTCTCATGCAGGGGGCAGCCTATTTGACACCGGGGAGCTGTTTTTT. Protein: CASSSHAGGSLFDTGELFF. The chain combines TRBV7-6 with TRBJ2-2, with 8 bases lining up with TRBD1. The CDR3 length is 19 residues. Germline V lookup: CDR1 SGHVS, CDR2 FNYEAQ. The ends lost 4 bases at V and 3 bases at J; junction bases unmatched: 16.

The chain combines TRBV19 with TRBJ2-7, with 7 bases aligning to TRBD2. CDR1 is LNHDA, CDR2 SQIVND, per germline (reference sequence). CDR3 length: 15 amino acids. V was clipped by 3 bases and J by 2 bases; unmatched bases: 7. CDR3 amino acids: CASSMVGEGTYEQYF. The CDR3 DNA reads TGTGCCAGTAGTATGGTTGGGGAGGGCACCTACGAGCAGTACTTC.

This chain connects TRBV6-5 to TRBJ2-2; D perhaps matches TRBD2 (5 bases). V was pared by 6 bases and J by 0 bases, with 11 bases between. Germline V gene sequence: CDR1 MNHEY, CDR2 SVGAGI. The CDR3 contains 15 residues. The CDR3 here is CASREGLTNTGELFF. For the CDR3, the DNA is TGTGCCAGCAGAGAGGGCCTCACGAACACCGGGGAGCTGTTTTTT.

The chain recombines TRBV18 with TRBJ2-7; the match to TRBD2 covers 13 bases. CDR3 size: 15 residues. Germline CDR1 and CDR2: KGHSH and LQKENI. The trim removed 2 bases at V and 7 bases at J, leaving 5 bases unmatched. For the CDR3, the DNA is TGTGCCAGCTCACCAGGACTAGCGGGAGTTAGGGAGCAGTACTTC. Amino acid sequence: CASSPGLAGVREQYF.

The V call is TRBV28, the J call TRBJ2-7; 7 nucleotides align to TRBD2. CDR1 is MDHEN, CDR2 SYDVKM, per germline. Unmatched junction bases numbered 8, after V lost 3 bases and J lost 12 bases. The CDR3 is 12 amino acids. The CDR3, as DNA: TGTGCCAGCAGTTTGGCTAGCGGCAAGGGGTACTTC. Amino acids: CASSLASGKGYF.

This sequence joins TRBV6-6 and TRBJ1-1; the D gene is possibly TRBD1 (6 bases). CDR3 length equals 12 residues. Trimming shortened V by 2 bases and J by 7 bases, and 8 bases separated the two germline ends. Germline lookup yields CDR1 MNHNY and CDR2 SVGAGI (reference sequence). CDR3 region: CASSYVQGEAFF. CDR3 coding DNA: TGTGCCAGCAGTTACGTACAGGGTGAAGCTTTCTTT.

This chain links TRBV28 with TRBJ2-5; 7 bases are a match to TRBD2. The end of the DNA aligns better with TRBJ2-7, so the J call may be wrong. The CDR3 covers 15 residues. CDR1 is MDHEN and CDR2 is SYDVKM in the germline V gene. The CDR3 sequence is CASRPSSGNAYEQYF. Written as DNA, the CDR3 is TGTGCCAGCAGACCCTCTAGCGGCAATGCCTACGAGCAGTACTTC.

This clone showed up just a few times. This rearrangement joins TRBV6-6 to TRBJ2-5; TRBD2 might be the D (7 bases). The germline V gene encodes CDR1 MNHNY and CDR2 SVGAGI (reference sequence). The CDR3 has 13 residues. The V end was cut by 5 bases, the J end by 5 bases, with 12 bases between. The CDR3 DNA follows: TGTGCCAGCAGTAGGGGGGGTCAGGAGACCCAGTACTTC. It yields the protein CASSRGGQETQYF.

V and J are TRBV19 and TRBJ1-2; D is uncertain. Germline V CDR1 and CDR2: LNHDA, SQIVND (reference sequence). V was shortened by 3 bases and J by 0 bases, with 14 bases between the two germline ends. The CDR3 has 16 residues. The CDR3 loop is CASSIRDAAPNYGYTF. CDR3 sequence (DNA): TGTGCCAGTAGTATCCGGGATGCAGCTCCTAACTATGGCTACACCTTC.

CDR3 in amino acids: CASRGGSLSYEQYF. The DNA for the CDR3 is TGTGCCAGCAGGGGGGGGAGCCTCTCCTACGAGCAGTACTTC. This chain links TRBV2 with TRBJ2-7; 7 bases fit TRBD2. CDR3 length: 14 amino acids. J was trimmed by 0 bases and V by 6 bases; bases with no gene match: 5. Germline CDR1 SNHLY, CDR2 FYNNEI.

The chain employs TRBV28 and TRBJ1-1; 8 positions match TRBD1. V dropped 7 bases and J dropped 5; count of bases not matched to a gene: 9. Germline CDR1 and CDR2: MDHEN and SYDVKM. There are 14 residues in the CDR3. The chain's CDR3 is CASTQQGGDTEAFF. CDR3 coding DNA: TGTGCCAGCACCCAACAGGGGGGTGATACTGAAGCTTTCTTT.

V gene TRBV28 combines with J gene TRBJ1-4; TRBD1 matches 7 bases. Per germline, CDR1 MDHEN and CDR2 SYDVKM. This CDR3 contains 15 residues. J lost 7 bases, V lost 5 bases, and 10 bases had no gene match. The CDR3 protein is CASSQTGIKGEKLFF. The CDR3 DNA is TGTGCCAGCAGTCAGACAGGGATTAAAGGTGAAAAACTGTTTTTT.